This T cell receptor (beta chain) was retrieved from a study of cytomegalovirus exposure and HLA in healthy donors. The primer mix had 60 Vbeta and 13 Jbeta primers. Libraries were prepared by immunoSEQ multiplex PCR; TCRdb keeps only in-frame clonotypes and omits some of them. This sample has about 220,000 clones, with over 60% found just once. The germline V gene encodes CDR1 SNHLY and CDR2 FYNNEI. This CDR3 is 14 amino acids long. V gave up 3 bases and J gave up 1 base, with 7 bases separating them. A remark on this clone: Antigen unknown.

General study results and limits: For TCR beta chains, V- and J-gene trimming was later linked to a missense DCLRE1C variant. As a later analysis showed, several of the most significant clusters appeared to be linked to common viral pathogens.

Sequencing was carried out using PBMCs. The V call is TRBV2, the J call TRBJ1-3, with no clear D. This clonotype was obtained from a man between 18 and 29 years old in good health and CMV-seronegative. CDR3 coding DNA: TGTGCCAGCAGTGACGAGGAGTCTGGAAACACCATATATTTT. It codes for CASSDEESGNTIYF.